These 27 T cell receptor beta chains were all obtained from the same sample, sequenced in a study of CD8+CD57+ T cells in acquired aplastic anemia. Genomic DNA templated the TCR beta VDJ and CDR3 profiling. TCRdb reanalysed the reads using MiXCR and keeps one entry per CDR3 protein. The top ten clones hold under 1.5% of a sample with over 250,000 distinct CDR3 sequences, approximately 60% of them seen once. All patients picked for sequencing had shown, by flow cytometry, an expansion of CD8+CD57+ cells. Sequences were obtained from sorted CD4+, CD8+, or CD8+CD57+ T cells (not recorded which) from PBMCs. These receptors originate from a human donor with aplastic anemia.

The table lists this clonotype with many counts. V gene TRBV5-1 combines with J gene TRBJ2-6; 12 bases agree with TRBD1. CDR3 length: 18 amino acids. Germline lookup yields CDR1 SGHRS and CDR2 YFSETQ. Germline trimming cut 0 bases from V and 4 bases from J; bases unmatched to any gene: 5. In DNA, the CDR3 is TGCGCCAGCAGCTTGGTGGGACAGGGGGCATCGGGGGCCAACGTCCTGACTTTC. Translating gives CASSLVGQGASGANVLTF.

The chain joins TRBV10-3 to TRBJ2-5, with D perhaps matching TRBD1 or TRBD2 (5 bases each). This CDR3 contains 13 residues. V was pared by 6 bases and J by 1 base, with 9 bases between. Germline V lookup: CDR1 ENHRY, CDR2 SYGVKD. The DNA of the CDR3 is TGTGCCATCAGGGGACCGCCCCAAGAGACCCAGTACTTC. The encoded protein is CAIRGPPQETQYF.

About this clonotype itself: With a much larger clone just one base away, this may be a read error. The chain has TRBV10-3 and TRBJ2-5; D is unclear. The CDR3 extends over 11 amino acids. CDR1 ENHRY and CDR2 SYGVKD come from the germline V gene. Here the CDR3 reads CAISDGEAQYF. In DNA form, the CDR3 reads TGTGCCATCAGTGACGGAGAGGCCCAGTACTTC.

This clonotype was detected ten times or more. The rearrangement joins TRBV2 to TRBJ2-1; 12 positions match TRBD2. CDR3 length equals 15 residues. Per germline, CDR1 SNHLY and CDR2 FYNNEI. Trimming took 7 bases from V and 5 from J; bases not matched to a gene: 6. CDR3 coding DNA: TGTGCCAGCAAACTAGCGGGAGGACTAAACAATGAGCAGTTCTTC. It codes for CASKLAGGLNNEQFF.

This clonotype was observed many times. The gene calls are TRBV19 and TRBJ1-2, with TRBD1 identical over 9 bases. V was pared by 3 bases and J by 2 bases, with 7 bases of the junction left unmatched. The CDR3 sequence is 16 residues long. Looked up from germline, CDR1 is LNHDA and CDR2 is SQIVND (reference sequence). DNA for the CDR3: TGTGCCAGTAGTATGTCCGGACAGGGGAGGAACTATGGCTACACCTTC. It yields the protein CASSMSGQGRNYGYTF.

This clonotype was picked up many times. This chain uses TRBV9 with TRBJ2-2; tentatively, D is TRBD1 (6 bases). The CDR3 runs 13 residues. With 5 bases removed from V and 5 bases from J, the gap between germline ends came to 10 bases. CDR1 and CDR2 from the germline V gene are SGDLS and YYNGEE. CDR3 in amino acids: CASSSGTTGELFF. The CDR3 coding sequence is TGTGCCAGCAGTTCTGGGACAACCGGGGAGCTGTTTTTT.

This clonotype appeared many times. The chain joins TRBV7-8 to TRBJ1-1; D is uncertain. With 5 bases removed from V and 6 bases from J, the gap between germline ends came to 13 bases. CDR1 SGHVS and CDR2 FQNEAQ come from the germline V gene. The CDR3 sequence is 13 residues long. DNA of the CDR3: TGTGCCAGCAGCCTACGAGGTCAATCTGAAGCTTTCTTT. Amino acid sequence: CASSLRGQSEAFF.

The CDR3 nucleotides are TGCAGTGCTAGAGATGGCCGAAATATCTATGGCTACACCTTC. Amino acid sequence: CSARDGRNIYGYTF. The chain combines TRBV20-1 with TRBJ1-2; no reliable D call. This CDR3 has 14 residues. V dropped 0 bases and J dropped 4 bases, with 12 bases sitting between them. The germline V gene has CDR1 DFQATT and CDR2 SNEGSKA (reference sequence).

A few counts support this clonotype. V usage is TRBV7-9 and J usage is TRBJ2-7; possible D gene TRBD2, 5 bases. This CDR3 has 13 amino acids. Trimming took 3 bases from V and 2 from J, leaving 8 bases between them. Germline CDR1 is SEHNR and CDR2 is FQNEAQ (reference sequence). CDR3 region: CASSLRVTYEQYF. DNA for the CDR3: TGTGCCAGCAGCTTGAGGGTGACCTACGAGCAGTACTTC.

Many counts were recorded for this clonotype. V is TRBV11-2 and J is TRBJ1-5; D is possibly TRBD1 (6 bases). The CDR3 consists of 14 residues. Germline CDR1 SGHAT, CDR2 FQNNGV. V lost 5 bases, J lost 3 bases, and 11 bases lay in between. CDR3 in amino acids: CASSLTGTNQPQHF. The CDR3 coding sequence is TGTGCCAGCAGCCTGACAGGAACCAATCAGCCCCAGCATTTT.

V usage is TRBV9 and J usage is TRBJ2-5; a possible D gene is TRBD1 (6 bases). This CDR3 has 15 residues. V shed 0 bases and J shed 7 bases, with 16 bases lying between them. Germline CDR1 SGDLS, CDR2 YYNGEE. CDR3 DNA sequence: TGTGCCAGCAGCGTAGGAGGTGGCAGGGGTGTGACCCAGTACTTC. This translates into CASSVGGGRGVTQYF.

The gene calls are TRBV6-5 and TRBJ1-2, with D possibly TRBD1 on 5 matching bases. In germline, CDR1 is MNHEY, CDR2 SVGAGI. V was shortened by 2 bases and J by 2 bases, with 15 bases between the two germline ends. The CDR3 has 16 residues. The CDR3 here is CASSYVGASKNYGYTF. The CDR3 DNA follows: TGTGCCAGCAGTTACGTCGGGGCCTCTAAAAACTATGGCTACACCTTC.

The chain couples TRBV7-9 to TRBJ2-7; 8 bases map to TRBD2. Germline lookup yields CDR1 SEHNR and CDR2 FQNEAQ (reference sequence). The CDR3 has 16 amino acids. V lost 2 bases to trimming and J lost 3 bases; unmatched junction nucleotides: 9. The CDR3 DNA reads TGTGCCAGCAGCTTACAGCGGGGGTACCGGAGCTACGAGCAGTACTTC. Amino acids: CASSLQRGYRSYEQYF.

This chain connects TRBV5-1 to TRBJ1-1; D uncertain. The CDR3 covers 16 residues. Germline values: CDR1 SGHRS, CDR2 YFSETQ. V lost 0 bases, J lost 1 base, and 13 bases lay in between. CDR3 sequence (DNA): TGCGCCAGCAGCTTGGGGGCAGTCGGCTCGAACACTGAAGCTTTCTTT. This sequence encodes CASSLGAVGSNTEAFF.

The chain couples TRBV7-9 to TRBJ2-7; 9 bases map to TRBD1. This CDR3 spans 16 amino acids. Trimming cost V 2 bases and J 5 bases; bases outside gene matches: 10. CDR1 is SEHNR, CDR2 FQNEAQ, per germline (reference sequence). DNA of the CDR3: TGTGCCAGCAGCTTATTACGCACAGGGGGCTACGACGAGCAGTACTTC. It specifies CASSLLRTGGYDEQYF.

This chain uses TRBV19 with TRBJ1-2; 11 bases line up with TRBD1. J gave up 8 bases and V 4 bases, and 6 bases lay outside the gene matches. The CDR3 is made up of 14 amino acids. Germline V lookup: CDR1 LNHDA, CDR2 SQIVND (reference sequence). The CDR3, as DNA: TGTGCCAGTAGTAGTCCTGGGACAGGGGGAGGCTACACCTTC. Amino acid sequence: CASSSPGTGGGYTF.

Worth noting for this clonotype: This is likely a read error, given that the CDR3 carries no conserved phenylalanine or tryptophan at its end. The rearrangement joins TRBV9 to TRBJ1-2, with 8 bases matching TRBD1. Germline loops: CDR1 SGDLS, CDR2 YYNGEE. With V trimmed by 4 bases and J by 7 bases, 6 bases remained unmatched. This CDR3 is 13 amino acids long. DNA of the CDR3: TGTGCCAGCAGCCCGGACAGGGCGCCTGGCTACACCTCC. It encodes CASSPDRAPGYTS.

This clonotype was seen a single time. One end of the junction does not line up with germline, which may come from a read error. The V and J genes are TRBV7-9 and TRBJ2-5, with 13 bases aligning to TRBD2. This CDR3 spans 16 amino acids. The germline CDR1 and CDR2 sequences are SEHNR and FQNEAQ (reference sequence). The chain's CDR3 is CASSLRLAGGQETQHF. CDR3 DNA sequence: TGTGCCAGCAGCCTAAGACTAGCGGGGGGACAAGAGACCCAGCACTTC.

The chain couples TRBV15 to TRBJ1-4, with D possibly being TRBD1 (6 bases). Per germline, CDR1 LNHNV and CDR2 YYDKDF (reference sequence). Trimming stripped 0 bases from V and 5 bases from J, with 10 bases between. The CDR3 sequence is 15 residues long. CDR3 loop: CATSRDGQRNEKLFF. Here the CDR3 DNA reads TGTGCCACCAGCAGAGATGGACAGCGGAATGAAAAACTGTTTTTT.

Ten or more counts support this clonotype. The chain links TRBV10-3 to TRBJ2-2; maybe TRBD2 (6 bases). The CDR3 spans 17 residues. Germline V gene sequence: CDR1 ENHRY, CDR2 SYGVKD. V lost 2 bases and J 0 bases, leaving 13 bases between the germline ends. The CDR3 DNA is TGTGCCATCAGTGAGCGCATCGGAGGGTCGAACACCGGGGAGCTGTTTTTT. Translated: CAISERIGGSNTGELFF.

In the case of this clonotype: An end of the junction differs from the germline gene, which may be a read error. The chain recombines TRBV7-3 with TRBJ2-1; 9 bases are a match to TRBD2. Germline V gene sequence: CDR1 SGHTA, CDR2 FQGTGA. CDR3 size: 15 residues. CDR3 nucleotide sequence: TGCGCCAGCAGCCAAGTCCTAGCGGGGTACAATGAGCAGTTCTTC. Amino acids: CASSQVLAGYNEQFF.

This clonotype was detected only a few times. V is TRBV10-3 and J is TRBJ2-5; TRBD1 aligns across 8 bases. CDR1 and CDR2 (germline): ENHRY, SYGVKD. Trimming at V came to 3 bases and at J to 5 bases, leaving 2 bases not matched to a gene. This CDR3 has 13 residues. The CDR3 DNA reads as TGTGCCATCAGTGACAGGGGGCTTGAGACCCAGTACTTC. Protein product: CAISDRGLETQYF.

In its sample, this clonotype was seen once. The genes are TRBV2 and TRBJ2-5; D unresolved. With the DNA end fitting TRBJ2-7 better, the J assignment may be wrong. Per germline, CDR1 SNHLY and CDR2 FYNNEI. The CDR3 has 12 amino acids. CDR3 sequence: CASFDINYEQYF. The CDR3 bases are TGTGCCAGCTTTGACATCAACTACGAGCAGTACTTC.

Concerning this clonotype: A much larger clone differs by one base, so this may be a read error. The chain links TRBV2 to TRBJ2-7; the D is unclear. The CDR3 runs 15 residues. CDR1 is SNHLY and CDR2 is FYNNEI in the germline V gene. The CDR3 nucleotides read TGTGCCAGCAGTGAAGGGGTGGTAAGCTCCCACGAGCAGTACTTC. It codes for CASSEGVVSSHEQYF.

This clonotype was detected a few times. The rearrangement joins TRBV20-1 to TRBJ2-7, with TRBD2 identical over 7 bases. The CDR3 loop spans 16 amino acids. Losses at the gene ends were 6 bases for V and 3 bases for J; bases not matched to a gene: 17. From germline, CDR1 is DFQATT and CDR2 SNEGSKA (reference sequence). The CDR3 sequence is CSARGSPGTTYYEQYF. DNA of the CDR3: TGCAGTGCGCGAGGAAGCCCCGGGACTACCTACTACGAGCAGTACTTC.

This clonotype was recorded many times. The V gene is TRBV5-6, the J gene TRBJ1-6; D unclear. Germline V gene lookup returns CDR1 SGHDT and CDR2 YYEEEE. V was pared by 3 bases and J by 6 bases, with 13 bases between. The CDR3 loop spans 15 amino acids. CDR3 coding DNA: TGTGCCAGCAGCTCACGAATAGGGAGTAATTCACCCCTCCACTTT. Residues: CASSSRIGSNSPLHF. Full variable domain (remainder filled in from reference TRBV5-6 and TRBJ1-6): DAGVTQSPTHLIKTRGQQVTLRCSPKSGHDTVSWYQQALGQGPQFIFQYYEEEERQRGNFPDRFSGHQFPNYSSELNVNALLLGDSALYLCASSSRIGSNSPLHFGNGTRLTVT.

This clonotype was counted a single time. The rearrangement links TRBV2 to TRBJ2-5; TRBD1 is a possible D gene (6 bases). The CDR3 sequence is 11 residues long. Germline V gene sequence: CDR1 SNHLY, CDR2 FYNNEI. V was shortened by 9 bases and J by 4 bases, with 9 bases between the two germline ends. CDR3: CASDRRETQYF. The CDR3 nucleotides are TGTGCCAGTGACAGGAGAGAGACCCAGTACTTC.